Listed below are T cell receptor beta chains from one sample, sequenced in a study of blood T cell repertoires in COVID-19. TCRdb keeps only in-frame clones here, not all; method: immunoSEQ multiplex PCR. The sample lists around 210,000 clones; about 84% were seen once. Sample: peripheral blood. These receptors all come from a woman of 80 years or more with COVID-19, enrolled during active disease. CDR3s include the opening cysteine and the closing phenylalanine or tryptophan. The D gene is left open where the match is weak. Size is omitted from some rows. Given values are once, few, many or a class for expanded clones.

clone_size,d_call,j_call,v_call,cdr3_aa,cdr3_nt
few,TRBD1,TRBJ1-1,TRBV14,CASSLTGGNTEAFF,TGTGCCAGCAGCCTTACAGGGGGGAACACTGAAGCTTTCTTT
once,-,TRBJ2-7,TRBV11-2,CASSLAGVGVYEQYF,TGTGCCAGCAGCTTAGCGGGGGTGGGAGTATACGAGCAGTACTTC
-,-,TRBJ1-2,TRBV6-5,CATQSGTRNYGYTF,TGTGCCACCCAGTCTGGGACACGTAACTATGGCTACACCTTC
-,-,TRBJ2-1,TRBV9,CASSAGQPAHNEQFF,TGTGCCAGCAGCGCCGGACAGCCGGCCCACAATGAGCAGTTCTTC
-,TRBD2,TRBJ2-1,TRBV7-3,CASSLAGLGNEQFF,TGTGCCAGCAGCCTAGCGGGGCTAGGGAATGAGCAGTTCTTC
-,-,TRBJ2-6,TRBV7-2,CASCASGANVLTF,TGTGCCAGCTGCGCGTCAGGGGCCAACGTCCTGACTTTC
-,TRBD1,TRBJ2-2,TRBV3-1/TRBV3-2,CASSQAGQGTGELFF,TGTGCCAGCAGCCAAGCTGGACAGGGGACCGGGGAGCTGTTTTTT
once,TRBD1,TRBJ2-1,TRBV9,CASSVGTGPYSEQFF,TGTGCCAGCAGCGTAGGGACAGGCCCCTACAGTGAGCAGTTCTTC
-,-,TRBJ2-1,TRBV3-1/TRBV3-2,CASSPSGGGVQFF,TGTGCCAGCAGCCCGTCGGGTGGAGGCGTCCAGTTCTTC
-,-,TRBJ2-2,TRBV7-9,CASSLQANTGELFF,TGTGCCAGCAGCTTACAGGCGAACACCGGGGAGCTGTTTTTT
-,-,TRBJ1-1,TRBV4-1,CASSREGGRSAFF,TGCGCCAGCAGCCGTGAGGGGGGGCGCTCGGCTTTCTTT
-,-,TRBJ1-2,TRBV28,CASRLQGGGNYGYTF,TGTGCCAGCAGGTTACAGGGCGGGGGGAACTATGGCTACACCTTC
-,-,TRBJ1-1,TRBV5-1,CASSLKQDTEAFF,TGCGCCAGCAGCCTTAAACAGGACACTGAAGCTTTCTTT
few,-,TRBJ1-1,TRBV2,CASRAGVSEAFF,TGTGCCAGCAGGGCAGGGGTGAGTGAAGCTTTCTTT
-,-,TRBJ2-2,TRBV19,CASSIDGLSTGELFF,TGTGCCAGTAGTATAGATGGGCTGAGCACCGGGGAGCTGTTTTTT
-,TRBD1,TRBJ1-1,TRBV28,CASNPGQMMNTEAFF,TGTGCCAGCAACCCGGGACAGATGATGAACACTGAAGCTTTCTTT
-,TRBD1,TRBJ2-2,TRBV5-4,CASSQTGIGELFF,TGTGCCAGCAGCCAGACAGGGATCGGGGAGCTGTTTTTT
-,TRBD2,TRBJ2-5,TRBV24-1,CATSDWGGETQYF,TGTGCCACCAGTGATTGGGGGGGAGAGACCCAGTACTTC
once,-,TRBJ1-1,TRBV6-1,CASSEVDKYTEAFF,TGTGCCAGCAGTGAAGTGGACAAGTACACTGAAGCTTTCTTT
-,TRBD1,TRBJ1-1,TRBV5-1,CASIRTGMNTEAFF,TGCGCCAGCATCCGGACAGGGATGAACACTGAAGCTTTCTTT
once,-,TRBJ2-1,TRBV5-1,CASSLNGYNEQFF,TGCGCCAGCAGCCTGAACGGCTACAATGAGCAGTTCTTC
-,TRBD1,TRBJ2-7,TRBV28,CASRAQGAYEQYF,TGTGCCAGCAGGGCTCAGGGGGCCTACGAGCAGTACTTC
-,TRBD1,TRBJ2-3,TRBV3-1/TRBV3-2,CASSSQQGTTDTQYF,TGTGCCAGCAGCTCACAACAGGGGACCACAGATACGCAGTATTTT
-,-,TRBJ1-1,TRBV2,CASREIMNTEAFF,TGTGCCAGCAGGGAGATTATGAACACTGAAGCTTTCTTT